This TCR beta chain was recorded in a study of shared clonotypes between healthy human individuals. The healthy adult donors were HIV-negative and reported no recent acute infections or vaccinations. The V and J ends lost 1 base and 0 bases respectively, with 6 bases between them. Germline V CDR1 and CDR2: SGHRS, YFSETQ. The CDR3 spans 14 residues. Only in-frame clones appear in the TCRdb table, and some are missing; sequencing was by immunoSEQ multiplex PCR. The repertoire holds 300,000 or so clones, with 74% as singletons. The TCR originated in a man aged 30-40 years in good health. The sample taken for sequencing was memory CD4+ T cells sorted from blood. This sample's subset: CD45RA-negative fraction. J is TRBJ2-3 and V is TRBV5-1; D is undetermined. The CDR3 region is CASSLTTSTDTQYF. The CDR3 region has the DNA TGCGCCAGCAGCTTGACAACTAGCACAGATACGCAGTATTTT.